This entry features one T cell receptor beta chain sequence. Its antigen is as yet unknown. The data were taken from a study of PD-L1 blockade in urothelial cancer. Study-wide context: At 3 weeks (second dose) and 6 weeks after starting treatment, blood was analyzed. Overall study findings and caveats: Tumor-associated TCR clones expanded more in blood at 3 weeks in patients with durable benefit. Improved survival was predicted by pretreatment blood TCR clonality below the median.

Method: immunoSEQ multiplex PCR; TCRdb's copy keeps in-frame clones and lacks some. Of over 45,000 clones in the sample, around 84% were seen once. Germline values: CDR1 SEHNR, CDR2 FQNEAQ (reference sequence). The CDR3 extends over 13 amino acids. The germline V and J ends were trimmed by 0 bases and 6 bases, with 6 bases remaining between them. The cohort comprised individuals with locally advanced or metastatic urothelial carcinoma. The sample consisted of PBMCs, taken around atezolizumab (anti-PD-L1) treatment. The receptor was derived from a man aged 50-59 years with urothelial cancer. V usage is TRBV7-9 and J usage is TRBJ2-1; D is possibly TRBD2 (6 bases). CDR3 in DNA: TGTGCCAGCAGCTTAGCGGGAGGCAATGAGCAGTTCTTC. This gives the protein CASSLAGGNEQFF.